The rows below give T cell receptor beta chains drawn from one sample of a study of cytomegalovirus exposure and HLA in healthy donors. The data were produced by immunoSEQ multiplex PCR, yet TCRdb's version contains in-frame clones alone and is incomplete. The sample holds around 99,000 clones; under 90% are singletons and the top ten take roughly 2.3%. Sequencing used PBMCs. The receptors originated from a woman under 40 in good health and CMV-seronegative. Each CDR3 is given with its conserved first and last residue.

v_call cdr3_aa
TRBV5-4 CASSLAGAQETQYF
TRBV6-1 CASSGRQGYSYNSPLHF
TRBV29-1 CSVTSGNTDTQYF
TRBV2 CASGGTSGRTRGEQYF
TRBV9 CASSADRGGREQYF
TRBV12-5 CASGFYGDSFNYGYTF
TRBV5-1 CASSLDGAGGGGELFF
TRBV29-1 CSVEEFNEQFF
TRBV5-1 CASSFGLAGGTQETQYF
TRBV7-9 CASSSYRESGNIQYF
TRBV9 CASTPGRDRGYEQYF
TRBV11-2 CASSFSGSKSDTQYF
TRBV9 CASSVGTPVETQYF
TRBV9 CASSVVPSGRAPYNEQFF
TRBV11-3 CASSQTSGRTGELFF
TRBV6-1 CASTRLVDTQYF
TRBV5-6 CASRYFRGPTDTQYF
TRBV29-1 CGGSVASGELFF
TRBV7-2 CASSVPSEQYF
TRBV7-2 CASSSDGRSEAFF
TRBV19 CASSMRTGDGYTF
TRBV29-1 CSGTGGNYGYTF
TRBV18 CASSLRQGNEQFF
TRBV6-4 CASVPGGGPYNEQFF
TRBV2 CASTLRQQDQPQHF
TRBV5-4 CASSLGDRAYEQYF
TRBV5-1 CASSAGTGSYEQYF
TRBV29-1 CSVGTSGYNEQFF